Presented here are 23 T cell receptor beta chains from one specimen sequenced in a study of OX40 agonist ivuxolimab in advanced cancers. Profiling relied on immunoSEQ multiplex PCR, and the TCRdb table lists in-frame clones only, not all of them. In the table there are 34,000 or so clones, roughly 76% of which are singletons. Sequences were derived from CD4+ or CD8+ T cells sorted from blood, sampled in a trial of the OX40 agonist ivuxolimab. These receptor sequences come from an adult with an advanced solid tumor such as melanoma, head and neck, liver or kidney cancer.

The chain is built from TRBV7-3 and TRBJ2-2, with D maybe TRBD2 (5 bases). V was clipped by 5 bases and J by 6 bases, with 10 bases between them. CDR1 is SGHTA and CDR2 is FQGTGA in the germline V gene. This CDR3 comprises 13 residues. The CDR3 region has the DNA TGTGCCAGCAGCCCGGGGAGCCCCGGGGAGCTGTTTTTT. Translating it yields CASSPGSPGELFF.

The chain recombines TRBV6-1 with TRBJ1-5; D might be TRBD1 (5 bases). The germline CDR1 and CDR2 sequences are MNHNS and SASEGT. This CDR3 is built from 15 residues. V lost 1 base to trimming and J lost 4 bases, with 11 bases between them. CDR3 loop: CASSEGTQPNQPQHF. The CDR3 nucleotides read TGTGCCAGCAGTGAAGGGACACAACCTAATCAGCCCCAGCATTTT.

CDR3 DNA: TGTGCCTCTTCCGCTCGGCCAGGGGGAAACACCATATATTTT. Amino acids: CASSARPGGNTIYF. This rearrangement joins TRBV30 to TRBJ1-3, with D possibly being TRBD1 (5 bases). Germline V gene lookup returns CDR1 GTSNPN and CDR2 SVGIG (reference sequence). The CDR3 runs to 14 residues. Trimming stripped 7 bases from V and 4 bases from J, with 17 bases between.

J is TRBJ1-6 and V is TRBV5-6; tentatively, D is TRBD1 (6 bases). Deletions cut 2 bases from V and 8 bases from J, with 11 bases between. This CDR3 is built from 14 residues. Germline CDR1 is SGHDT and CDR2 is YYEEEE. CDR3 DNA: TGTGCCAGCAGCTTCACAGGGTTGGATTCACCCCTCCACTTT. This codes for CASSFTGLDSPLHF. Drawing the rest from reference TRBV5-6 and TRBJ1-6, the complete variable domain is DAGVTQSPTHLIKTRGQQVTLRCSPKSGHDTVSWYQQALGQGPQFIFQYYEEEERQRGNFPDRFSGHQFPNYSSELNVNALLLGDSALYLCASSFTGLDSPLHFGNGTRLTVT.

DNA for the CDR3: TGCGCCAGCAGCTCTACAGGCATGGAAAAACTGTTTTTT. Its translation is CASSSTGMEKLFF. V and J are TRBV5-1 and TRBJ1-4, with D possibly TRBD1 on 5 matching bases. CDR3 length: 13 amino acids. Germline CDR1 reads SGHRS; CDR2 reads YFSETQ. The germline V and J ends were trimmed by 3 bases and 8 bases, with 11 bases remaining between them. Filled out from reference TRBV5-1 and TRBJ1-4, the complete variable domain reads KAGVTQTPRYLIKTRGQQVTLSCSPISGHRSVSWYQQTPGQGLQFLFEYFSETQRNKGNFPGRFSGRQFSNSRSEMNVSTLELGDSALYLCASSSTGMEKLFFGSGTQLSVL.

This clone was observed a few times. This rearrangement joins TRBV7-9 to TRBJ1-5, with D perhaps matching TRBD1 (5 bases). Germline V lookup: CDR1 SEHNR, CDR2 FQNEAQ (reference sequence). Trimming left V 2 bases short and J 4 bases short, with 15 bases between. This CDR3 has 16 residues. The CDR3 reads CASSLQGQYGNQPQHF. CDR3 bases: TGTGCCAGCAGCTTACAGGGTCAGTATGGGAATCAGCCCCAGCATTTT.

The J gene is TRBJ2-7, the V gene TRBV4-1, with 7 positions matching TRBD1. This CDR3 region has 14 residues. Germline-derived CDR1 and CDR2 are MGHRA and YSYEKL. Losses at the gene ends were 5 bases for V and 0 bases for J; bases not matched to a gene: 4. The CDR3 region has the DNA TGCGCCAGCAGCTCCCGGGACAGCTCCTACGAGCAGTACTTC. Translated: CASSSRDSSYEQYF.

By its share, this clone is medium-sized. The chain recombines TRBV5-1 with TRBJ1-4; 10 bases match TRBD1. The CDR3 covers 14 residues. CDR1 and CDR2 (germline): SGHRS, YFSETQ. With V trimmed by 0 bases and J by 8 bases, 1 base remained unmatched. The chain's CDR3 is CASSLGTGGEKLFF. CDR3 sequence (DNA): TGCGCCAGCAGCTTGGGGACAGGGGGAGAAAAACTGTTTTTT. Full variable domain (remainder filled in from reference TRBV5-1 and TRBJ1-4): KAGVTQTPRYLIKTRGQQVTLSCSPISGHRSVSWYQQTPGQGLQFLFEYFSETQRNKGNFPGRFSGRQFSNSRSEMNVSTLELGDSALYLCASSLGTGGEKLFFGSGTQLSVL.

The chain recombines TRBV4-1 with TRBJ2-3; perhaps D is TRBD1 or TRBD2 (6 bases each). In germline, CDR1 is MGHRA, CDR2 YSYEKL. Trimming stripped 0 bases from V and 2 bases from J, with 18 bases between. The CDR3 totals 18 residues. This CDR3 is CASSQEGARDLNTDTQYF. DNA of the CDR3: TGCGCCAGCAGCCAAGAGGGGGCTCGGGACTTAAACACAGATACGCAGTATTTT.

This clone was found once. V is TRBV6-1 and J is TRBJ2-7; D is unresolved. The CDR3 length is 14 residues. V was cut by 9 bases and J by 0 bases, with 15 bases left in between. Germline values: CDR1 MNHNS, CDR2 SASEGT. The CDR3 DNA reads as TGTGCCAGTAATGACCGATGGGGCTCCTACGAGCAGTACTTC. Translated, it gives CASNDRWGSYEQYF.

The genes are TRBV19 and TRBJ2-3; D is undetermined. This CDR3 is 16 amino acids long. V was pared by 6 bases and J by 0 bases, with 16 bases between. CDR1 is LNHDA and CDR2 is SQIVND in the germline V gene (reference sequence). The CDR3 DNA reads as TGTGCCAGTAGCAGTCGACCGTCCTTTAGCACAGATACGCAGTATTTT. Translated, it gives CASSSRPSFSTDTQYF.

The chain recombines TRBV19 with TRBJ2-7, with 8 bases fitting TRBD2. CDR1 LNHDA and CDR2 SQIVND come from the germline V gene (reference sequence). The CDR3 runs to 14 residues. Trimming took 6 bases from V and 0 from J; bases not matched to a gene: 4. The DNA of the CDR3 is TGTGCCAGTAGGAGAGCGGGAGCCTCCTACGAGCAGTACTTC. Translating gives CASRRAGASYEQYF.

The chain links TRBV7-9 to TRBJ1-1; tentative D call: TRBD1 (5 bases). CDR1 and CDR2 from the germline V gene are SEHNR and FQNEAQ (reference sequence). The CDR3 covers 14 residues. V was pared by 4 bases and J by 2 bases, with 11 bases between. This chain's CDR3 is CASSSGRPNTEAFF. The CDR3, as DNA: TGTGCCAGCAGCTCGGGACGGCCTAACACTGAAGCTTTCTTT. The entire variable domain, with the rest obtained from reference TRBV7-9 and TRBJ1-1, is as follows: DTGVSQNPRHKITKRGQNVTFRCDPISEHNRLYWYRQTLGQGPEFLTYFQNEAQLEKSRLLSDRFSAERPKGSFSTLEIQRTEQGDSAMYLCASSSGRPNTEAFFGQGTRLTVV.

This chain joins TRBV6-4 and TRBJ1-2; D is possibly TRBD1 (5 bases). The CDR3 contains 13 residues. Per germline, CDR1 MRHNA and CDR2 SNTAGT. Trimming shortened V by 5 bases and J by 8 bases, and 15 bases separated the two germline ends. This CDR3 reads CASSSQGGGGYTF. The CDR3 coding sequence is TGTGCCAGCAGTTCTCAGGGAGGAGGAGGCTACACCTTC.

This clone has just a few counts. The chain recombines TRBV10-2 with TRBJ2-1, with D possibly matching TRBD2 (5 bases). The CDR3 totals 15 residues. Trimming pared 8 bases from V and 0 bases from J, leaving 14 bases between. Germline values: CDR1 WSHSY, CDR2 SAAADI. The CDR3 coding sequence is TGCGCCAGCGCCGGACGGGGAAGCTCCTACAATGAGCAGTTCTTC. It encodes CASAGRGSSYNEQFF.

This clone was recorded once. J is TRBJ1-2 and V is TRBV1; TRBD1, as called in the table, went unchecked against the DNA. TRBV1 is recorded as a pseudogene. The CDR3 is 15 amino acids. CDR3 sequence: CTSSQEDRDDYGYTF. The CDR3, as DNA: TGCACCAGCAGCCAAGAAGACAGGGATGACTATGGCTACACCTTC.

A few counts support this clone. The chain uses TRBV27 and TRBJ1-2; 9 nucleotides line up with TRBD1. V dropped 5 bases and J dropped 6; count of bases not matched to a gene: 4. Germline CDR1 and CDR2: MNHEY and SMNVEV (reference sequence). This CDR3 is built from 13 residues. In nucleotides, the CDR3 is TGTGCCAGCAGTAATACAGGGGGCAATGGCTACACCTTC. Protein: CASSNTGGNGYTF.

J is TRBJ2-2 and V is TRBV5-1; D might be TRBD1 (5 bases). This CDR3 comprises 13 residues. Deletions cut 9 bases from V and 6 bases from J, with 15 bases between. Germline lookup yields CDR1 SGHRS and CDR2 YFSETQ. CDR3 nucleotide sequence: TGCGCCACCCGACAGATAGGGGCCGGGGAGCTGTTTTTT. It yields the protein CATRQIGAGELFF.

The rearrangement links TRBV6-5 to TRBJ1-6, with D perhaps matching TRBD1 (5 bases). The CDR3 sequence is 15 residues long. V lost 0 bases, J lost 8 bases, and 11 bases lay in between. The germline gives CDR1 MNHEY, CDR2 SVGAGI. The CDR3 is CASSYSGAGHSPLHF. Written as DNA, the CDR3 is TGTGCCAGCAGTTACTCTGGGGCAGGACATTCACCCCTCCACTTT.

V gene TRBV11-2 combines with J gene TRBJ2-7; TRBD2 aligns across 10 bases. The germline gives CDR1 SGHAT, CDR2 FQNNGV. The CDR3 contains 13 residues. After removal of 5 bases from V and 5 bases from J, the junction contained 3 bases not matched to a gene. CDR3 amino acids: CASSGTSDHEQYF. In nucleotides, the CDR3 is TGTGCCAGCAGCGGGACTAGCGACCACGAGCAGTACTTC.

This clone was recorded only once. CDR3 coding DNA: TGTGCCAGCAGCTTAGACTCGAGCTCCTATAATTCACCCCTCCACTTT. It is translated as CASSLDSSSYNSPLHF. This chain joins TRBV7-2 and TRBJ1-6; D call uncertain. The CDR3 runs to 16 residues. V was cut by 1 base and J by 0 bases, with 7 bases left in between. Germline V CDR1 and CDR2: SGHTA, FQGNSA.

This chain joins TRBV5-1 and TRBJ2-7, with 7 bases fitting TRBD2. The ends lost 6 bases at V and 2 bases at J; junction bases unmatched: 11. Germline values: CDR1 SGHRS, CDR2 YFSETQ. The CDR3 covers 15 residues. This CDR3 is CASTPRTGGAYEQYF. Written as DNA, the CDR3 is TGCGCCAGCACCCCCCGGACGGGGGGAGCCTACGAGCAGTACTTC.

The chain links TRBV29-1 to TRBJ1-1; D remains unclear. The CDR3 length is 13 residues. The V end lost 5 bases, the J end lost 2 bases, and 12 bases lay between the germline ends. Germline values: CDR1 SQVTM, CDR2 ANQGSEA. CDR3 residues: CSVSRLLNTEAFF. The CDR3 DNA is TGCAGCGTTTCACGCCTACTTAACACTGAAGCTTTCTTT.